Sequencing of this T cell receptor beta chain was carried out in a study of T cell changes during pregnancy in multiple sclerosis. The CDR3 totals 20 residues. V was clipped by 1 base and J by 0 bases; unmatched bases: 12. Germline CDR1 LGHNA, CDR2 YSLEER. This clone has just a few counts. TCRdb's copy holds only in-frame clones and misses some; the assay was immunoSEQ multiplex PCR. The data show tens of thousands of clones, roughly 86% seen once. The genes are TRBV4-3 and TRBJ2-2; 9 bases match TRBD2. The starting material was peripheral blood, obtained in the first trimester of pregnancy. The source of this sequence is a female donor with multiple sclerosis, enrolled in a pregnancy study. The CDR3 loop reads CASSQVVGREGHPNTGELFF. As DNA, the CDR3 is TGCGCCAGCAGCCAAGTCGTCGGGCGGGAGGGCCATCCGAACACCGGGGAGCTGTTTTTT.